This T cell receptor beta chain was sequenced in a study of blood T cell repertoires in COVID-19. Study information: Sites in the United States, Italy and Spain provided acute and convalescent COVID-19 samples.

This CDR3 spans 13 amino acids. V was clipped by 5 bases and J by 4 bases, with 12 bases between them. Looked up from germline, CDR1 is GTSNPN and CDR2 is SVGIG (reference sequence). Assay: immunoSEQ multiplex PCR; the TCRdb copy retains only in-frame clones and omits some. The profile shows fewer than 150,000 clones, around 89% of them singletons. Material for sequencing was peripheral blood. This receptor was identified in a woman aged 55-69 years with COVID-19, enrolled during active disease. This chain joins TRBV30 and TRBJ1-3, with a weak D call TRBD1 (6 bases). CDR3 sequence (DNA): TGTGCCTGGGGTACAGGGCCCGGAAACACCATATATTTT. This gives the protein CAWGTGPGNTIYF.